Detailed here is one T cell receptor beta chain. The antigen is undetermined. The PCR ran on 60 Vbeta and 13 Jbeta primers. Clones were sequenced by immunoSEQ multiplex PCR, and TCRdb holds only the in-frame ones, with some missing. The table records about 130,000 clones, 83% of them present only once. The sample belongs to a study of cytomegalovirus exposure and HLA in healthy donors. General study findings and limits: In a later analysis, TCR beta V- and J-gene trimming showed a link to a missense DCLRE1C variant. Overall, roughly 160 TCR beta chains were annotated as cytomegalovirus-associated. For most TCR beta V segments, an earlier analysis put the productive rate at about 87% or about 30% of the time. Later analysis identified some 16,000 TCR beta sequences associated with HLA alleles, using a false discovery rate threshold of 0.05.

The CDR3 spans 14 residues. Germline V gives CDR1 MNHNS, CDR2 SASEGT. Trimming removed 8 bases from V and 5 bases from J; junction bases left unmatched: 10. The chain has TRBV6-1 and TRBJ2-5, with 8 bases fitting TRBD2. The sample consisted of PBMCs. This clonotype originated in a girl aged 2 to 9 in good health and CMV-seronegative. The CDR3 DNA sequence: TGTGCCAGCGGCTTACTCGGACTAGCCGAGACCCAGTACTTC. It translates to CASGLLGLAETQYF.